The T cell receptor beta chain described here comes from a study of blood T cell repertoires in COVID-19. Study-wide context: Acute and convalescent COVID-19 samples came from the United States, Italy and Spain.

The V gene lost 5 bases and the J gene lost 4 bases, with 14 bases spanning the gap. The germline V gene encodes CDR1 SEHNR and CDR2 FQNEAQ (reference sequence). There are 14 residues in the CDR3. How the authors handled the data: Estimates of nucleated cell counts were drawn from the amplification of reference gene primers. Generated by immunoSEQ multiplex PCR, the TCRdb table keeps only in-frame clones and is missing some. The DNA gave D and trimming, while V, J and clone size come from that table. The sample has 110,000 to 150,000 clones, more than 80% seen once. Clinical history reported by participants formed the basis on which cohorts were assigned. Exposed enrollees encountered a COVID-19 case at some point within 2 weeks before study entry.

The J gene is TRBJ1-2, the V gene TRBV7-9; possibly TRBD1 for D (5 bases). Sequencing input: PBMCs or T cells enriched from blood (not recorded which). The TCR comes from a woman between 18 and 29 years old who had been exposed to COVID-19. CDR3 in amino acids: CASSQTDKGYGYTF. For the CDR3, the DNA is TGTGCCAGCAGCCAAACGGACAAGGGCTATGGCTACACCTTC.